The clone carrying this TCR beta chain occurred a few times. The antigen is undetermined. This sample was included in a study of beta chain features in type 1 diabetes. Findings and caveats of the study: Among patients with Type 1 diabetes, TCRB CDR3s were moderately but significantly shorter in every one of the four CD4+ subsets.

Every bit of the isolated RNA underwent reverse transcription, so sequencing read expressed TCRB transcripts. Assay used: immunoSEQ multiplex PCR; TCRdb lists only in-frame clones, some missing. This table holds 250,000 or so clones, roughly 30% found once. CDR1 and CDR2 (germline): SQVTM, ANQGSEA. The V and J ends lost 7 bases and 5 bases, in that order; junction bases with no gene match: 7. The CDR3 length is 12 residues. Sorted populations all had greater than 98% purity. The sequenced material came from central memory CD4+ T cells from blood. This TCR was recovered from a man aged 25-40 years in good health. This sequence joins TRBV29-1 and TRBJ2-5; 7 nucleotides line up with TRBD1. The CDR3 sequence: CSAQTGVETQYF. CDR3 coding DNA: TGCAGCGCCCAAACAGGGGTGGAGACCCAGTACTTC.